These 13 T cell receptor beta chains share one sample of origin, sequenced in a study of cytomegalovirus exposure and HLA in healthy donors. With 60 Vbeta and 13 Jbeta primers, the PCR was carried out. Generated by immunoSEQ multiplex PCR, the TCRdb table keeps only in-frame clones and is missing some. The sample holds roughly 200,000 clones, 65% to 80% seen once. Sequenced sample: PBMCs. Receptor source: a woman aged 40 to 50 in good health and CMV-seronegative.

The V and J genes are TRBV6-1 and TRBJ1-4; D call uncertain. Germline loops: CDR1 MNHNS, CDR2 SASEGT. CDR3 length: 11 residues. The V end was cut by 4 bases, the J end by 10 bases, with 7 bases between. The CDR3 protein is CASSVSGKLFF. The CDR3 DNA reads as TGTGCCAGCAGTGTGTCCGGAAAACTGTTTTTT.

The V gene is TRBV25-1, the J gene TRBJ2-2, with D possibly matching TRBD2 (5 bases). The germline V and J ends were trimmed by 2 bases and 4 bases, with 14 bases remaining between them. Per germline, CDR1 MGHDK and CDR2 SYGVNS. This CDR3 is 16 amino acids long. This CDR3 reads CASSEPYGKITGELFF. CDR3 coding DNA: TGTGCCAGCAGTGAACCTTACGGGAAGATCACCGGGGAGCTGTTTTTT. The entire variable domain, with the rest obtained from reference TRBV25-1 and TRBJ2-2, is as follows: EADIYQTPRYLVIGTGKKITLECSQTMGHDKMYWYQQDPGMELHLIHYSYGVNSTEKGDLSSESTVSRIRTEHFPLTLESARPSHTSQYLCASSEPYGKITGELFFGEGSRLTVL.

V and J are TRBV28 and TRBJ2-7, with D perhaps TRBD1 (6 bases). Germline V gene sequence: CDR1 MDHEN, CDR2 SYDVKM. The V and J ends lost 6 bases and 0 bases respectively, with 12 bases between them. CDR3 length equals 14 residues. Here the CDR3 reads CASRWTDLSYEQYF. CDR3 nucleotides: TGTGCCAGCAGATGGACAGACCTCTCCTACGAGCAGTACTTC.

This chain connects TRBV15 to TRBJ1-4; D perhaps matches TRBD1 (6 bases). CDR3 length equals 15 residues. The V and J ends lost 0 bases and 7 bases respectively, with 12 bases between them. CDR1 and CDR2 from the germline V gene are LNHNV and YYDKDF (reference sequence). In DNA form, the CDR3 reads TGTGCCACCAGCAGAGATCAGGGGTCTGGTGAAAAACTGTTTTTT. This codes for CATSRDQGSGEKLFF. The variable domain in full, completed from reference TRBV15 and TRBJ1-4, reads DAMVIQNPRYQVTQFGKPVTLSCSQTLNHNVMYWYQQKSSQAPKLLFHYYDKDFNNEADTPDNFQSRRPNTSFCFLDIRSPGLGDTAMYLCATSRDQGSGEKLFFGSGTQLSVL.

The J gene is TRBJ2-3, the V gene TRBV4-2; 8 nucleotides align to TRBD2. Germline V gene data show CDR1 as LGHNA and CDR2 as YNFKEQ. Trimming cost V 2 bases and J 4 bases; bases outside gene matches: 11. The CDR3 runs 17 residues. For the CDR3, the DNA is TGTGCCAGCAGCCAACCCCTGGGACTAGTTGGGTCAGATACGCAGTATTTT. Protein product: CASSQPLGLVGSDTQYF.

The chain uses TRBV6-5 and TRBJ2-1; no clear D gene. Per germline, CDR1 MNHEY and CDR2 SVGAGI. Trimming shortened V by 0 bases and J by 2 bases, and 8 bases separated the two germline ends. The CDR3 has 15 residues. This chain's CDR3 is CASSYSQEPYNEQFF. The CDR3, as DNA: TGTGCCAGCAGTTACTCCCAGGAACCCTACAATGAGCAGTTCTTC.

The chain recombines TRBV5-4 with TRBJ2-3; 7 bases fit TRBD1. V was pared by 4 bases and J by 4 bases, with 12 bases of the junction left unmatched. Germline V gene sequence: CDR1 SGHNT, CDR2 YYREEE (reference sequence). CDR3 size: 16 residues. This CDR3 is CASSPLDGTVADTQYF. The CDR3 DNA is TGTGCCAGCAGCCCATTGGATGGGACAGTCGCAGATACGCAGTATTTT.

The J gene is TRBJ2-7, the V gene TRBV19, with 9 bases lining up with TRBD2. V lost 3 bases to trimming and J lost 3 bases; unmatched junction nucleotides: 3. The CDR3 runs 14 residues. From germline, CDR1 is LNHDA and CDR2 SQIVND (reference sequence). CDR3 residues: CASSISGSGYEQYF. CDR3 nucleotide sequence: TGTGCCAGTAGTATTAGCGGGAGTGGCTACGAGCAGTACTTC.

Written as DNA, the CDR3 is TGCGCCAGCAGCGGACCGACTACGGTTCAGCAGTTCTTC. This gives the protein CASSGPTTVQQFF. The chain recombines TRBV10-1 with TRBJ2-1; D is possibly TRBD2 (5 bases). This CDR3 has 13 amino acids. Per the germline V gene, CDR1 is WNHNN and CDR2 is SYGVQD (reference sequence). V dropped 6 bases and J dropped 11 bases, with 17 bases sitting between them.

The chain couples TRBV5-1 to TRBJ1-1; no clear D gene. Germline V CDR1 and CDR2: SGHRS, YFSETQ. V was trimmed by 0 bases and J by 0 bases, leaving 6 bases between them. The CDR3 totals 14 residues. CDR3 in amino acids: CASSLDAVNTEAFF. CDR3 sequence (DNA): TGCGCCAGCAGCTTGGACGCGGTGAACACTGAAGCTTTCTTT.

V usage is TRBV11-2 and J usage is TRBJ1-1, with 9 bases identical to TRBD1. The ends lost 4 bases at V and 6 bases at J; junction bases unmatched: 3. The CDR3 loop spans 13 amino acids. CDR1 and CDR2 from the germline V gene are SGHAT and FQNNGV. The CDR3 sequence is CASSSQGASEAFF. Here the CDR3 DNA reads TGTGCCAGCAGCTCACAGGGGGCCTCTGAAGCTTTCTTT.

The chain links TRBV29-1 to TRBJ1-2, with 9 nucleotides matching TRBD1. The CDR3 is made up of 11 amino acids. J gave up 7 bases and V 7 bases, and 4 bases lay outside the gene matches. CDR1 and CDR2 from the germline V gene are SQVTM and ANQGSEA. The CDR3 coding sequence is TGCAGCGCTGGACAGGGGTGTGGCTACACCTTC. This gives the protein CSAGQGCGYTF.

Many counts were recorded for this clone. The V gene is TRBV5-4, the J gene TRBJ1-3; 9 positions agree with TRBD1. Germline V CDR1 and CDR2: SGHNT, YYREEE (reference sequence). The length of the CDR3 is 15 residues. The ends lost 5 bases at V and 4 bases at J; junction bases unmatched: 7. CDR3 in DNA: TGTGCCAGCAGAACCGGGACAGGGCCCGGAAACACCATATATTTT. It translates to CASRTGTGPGNTIYF. Full variable domain (outside the CDR3, taken from reference TRBV5-4 and TRBJ1-3): ETGVTQSPTHLIKTRGQQVTLRCSSQSGHNTVSWYQQALGQGPQFIFQYYREEENGRGNFPPRFSGLQFPNYSSELNVNALELDDSALYLCASRTGTGPGNTIYFGEGSWLTVV.